This T cell receptor beta chain was documented in a study of persistence of HIV-infected CD4 T cells. Sequencing used immunoSEQ version 4 in survey mode. Sequenced by immunoSEQ multiplex PCR; TCRdb stores in-frame clones only, minus some. The profile shows approximately 20,000 clones, over 55% of them singletons. The stimulus was an HIV-1 Gag 15-mer peptide pool, roughly 1 ug/peptide/mL. Responding CD4+ T cells were sorted by upregulation of both CD40 ligand and CD69. Adults with HIV-1 started suppressive ART while chronically infected. Plasma HIV-1 RNA stayed below 50 copies/mL for at least 4 years. Donors had CD4+ T cell counts above 400 cells/uL and were CMV-seropositive. For around 20 hours, CD8-depleted PBMCs received anti-CD28/CD49d costimulation, a CD40-blocking antibody and enfuvirtide. To note about this clone: Its antigen remains unknown.

This specimen was CD4+ T cells sorted from PBMCs after 18-hour stimulation, taken from a patient who received antiretroviral therapy. The origin of this receptor is an adult woman with HIV who was CMV-seropositive.

The CDR3 region is CASSQEASGANVLTF. The CDR3 bases are TGCGCCAGCTCCCAGGAGGCCTCTGGGGCCAACGTCCTGACTTTC. The V gene is TRBV5-1, the J gene TRBJ2-6; perhaps TRBD2 as D (5 bases). V lost 7 bases to trimming and J lost 0 bases, with 11 bases between them. From germline, CDR1 is SGHRS and CDR2 YFSETQ. The CDR3 extends over 15 amino acids.